A single sample gave rise to the 13 T cell receptor beta chains below, sequenced in a study of blood T cell repertoires in COVID-19. TCRdb's copy holds only in-frame clones and misses some; the assay was immunoSEQ multiplex PCR. The sample has fewer than 300,000 clones; 82% are singletons. Sequencing was performed on peripheral blood. Receptors were obtained from a woman aged 18-29 years with acute or convalescent COVID-19.

This clone was counted once. The J gene is TRBJ2-5, the V gene TRBV29-1; 16 bases align to TRBD2. Unmatched junction bases numbered 10, after V lost 4 bases and J lost 5 bases. CDR3 length equals 17 residues. Looked up from germline, CDR1 is SQVTM and CDR2 is ANQGSEA. Written as DNA, the CDR3 is TGCAGCGTTGGACCGAGCCCGGGACTAGCGGGAGGGGAGACCCAGTACTTC. Encoded protein: CSVGPSPGLAGGETQYF. Using reference TRBV29-1 and TRBJ2-5 for the parts outside the CDR3, the full variable domain is SAVISQKPSRDICQRGTSLTIQCQVDSQVTMMFWYRQQPGQSLTLIATANQGSEATYESGFVIDKFPISRPNLTFSTLTVSNMSPEDSSIYLCSVGPSPGLAGGETQYFGPGTRLLVL.

This clone was found a few times. The V gene is TRBV4-2, the J gene TRBJ2-7; 7 bases are shared with TRBD2. This CDR3 comprises 16 residues. Germline loops: CDR1 LGHNA, CDR2 YNFKEQ. The J segment lost 2 bases and the V segment lost 0 bases, leaving 7 bases of the junction unmatched. CDR3 region: CASSQDSASGAYEQYF. CDR3 DNA sequence: TGTGCCAGCAGCCAAGATAGCGCTAGCGGAGCCTACGAGCAGTACTTC.

This sequence joins TRBV18 and TRBJ1-4; 10 positions agree with TRBD1. This CDR3 has 18 residues. Germline CDR1 and CDR2: KGHSH and LQKENI. J gave up 3 bases and V 3 bases, and 10 bases lay outside the gene matches. CDR3 in amino acids: CASSPRDRGLTSNEKLFF. The CDR3 DNA reads as TGTGCCAGCTCACCGCGAGACAGGGGGCTTACATCTAATGAAAAACTGTTTTTT.

This clone was detected only a few times. The CDR3 reads CASGEQANEKLFF. CDR3 coding DNA: TGTGCAAGCGGGGAGCAGGCTAATGAAAAACTGTTTTTT. The rearrangement joins TRBV2 to TRBJ1-4; D is undetermined. Germline CDR1 is SNHLY and CDR2 is FYNNEI. This CDR3 region has 13 residues. The entire variable domain, with the rest obtained from reference TRBV2 and TRBJ1-4, is as follows: EPEVTQTPSHQVTQMGQEVILRCVPISNHLYFYWYRQILGQKVEFLVSFYNNEISEKSEIFDDQFSVERPDGSNFTLKIRSTKLEDSAMYFCASGEQANEKLFFGSGTQLSVL.

Turning to this clone: At one end the junction does not follow the germline gene, possibly because of a read error. V gene TRBV6-2 or TRBV6-3 combines with J gene TRBJ2-7; D is uncertain. The CDR3 contains 11 residues. From germline, CDR1 is MNHEY and CDR2 SVGEGT. CDR3 nucleotide sequence: TGTGCCAGCAGTGACTCGGCCGAGCAGTACTTC. Protein sequence: CASSDSAEQYF.

The rearrangement joins TRBV27 to TRBJ2-7, with D possibly being TRBD2 (6 bases). This CDR3 contains 18 residues. Per the germline V gene, CDR1 is MNHEY and CDR2 is SMNVEV (reference sequence). V lost 2 bases to trimming and J lost 2 bases, with 22 bases between them. For the CDR3, the DNA is TGTGCCAGCAGTTTACGACACCAAAGCGGGCGGGGAACCTACGAGCAGTACTTC. It translates to CASSLRHQSGRGTYEQYF.

V is TRBV2 and J is TRBJ1-2; TRBD1 aligns across 9 bases. V lost 8 bases to trimming and J lost 0 bases; unmatched junction nucleotides: 10. CDR1 and CDR2 from the germline V gene are SNHLY and FYNNEI. This CDR3 region has 16 residues. CDR3 sequence (DNA): TGTGCCAGCCGACTACAGGGGGCCCTAGCTAACTATGGCTACACCTTC. It specifies CASRLQGALANYGYTF.

The genes are TRBV10-2 and TRBJ2-1, with TRBD2 matching over 13 bases. Unmatched junction bases numbered 1, after V lost 5 bases and J lost 6 bases. Germline values: CDR1 WSHSY, CDR2 SAAADI. This CDR3 comprises 14 residues. The CDR3 protein is CASSRLAGGNEQFF. CDR3 nucleotides: TGCGCCAGCAGTAGACTAGCGGGAGGCAATGAGCAGTTCTTC.

The chain uses TRBV18 and TRBJ2-1; D is possibly TRBD1 (6 bases). The CDR3 spans 15 residues. V was pared by 4 bases and J by 1 base, with 11 bases between. Germline V lookup: CDR1 KGHSH, CDR2 LQKENI. The CDR3 DNA is TGTGCCAGCTCACGGAACAGGGATTCCTACAATGAGCAGTTCTTC. It is translated as CASSRNRDSYNEQFF.

This chain uses TRBV7-2 with TRBJ2-3, with a weak D call TRBD1 (5 bases). Germline CDR1 SGHTA, CDR2 FQGNSA. The ends were cut back, 1 base at V and 1 base at J, with 12 bases in the middle. This CDR3 is 16 amino acids long. The CDR3 nucleotides are TGTGCCAGCAGCTTAGAGGGGAAAGGGGGCACAGATACGCAGTATTTT. As protein: CASSLEGKGGTDTQYF.

This clone has a single count. This specimen includes other DNA sequences encoding the same CDR3. The chain employs TRBV27 and TRBJ1-5, with a weak D call TRBD1 (6 bases). The V gene lost 0 bases and the J gene lost 4 bases, with 10 bases spanning the gap. CDR1 and CDR2 (germline): MNHEY, SMNVEV (reference sequence). The CDR3 covers 15 residues. The CDR3 DNA sequence: TGTGCCAGCAGTTTATCGACCAGGGGTAATCAGCCCCAGCATTTT. Protein product: CASSLSTRGNQPQHF.

CDR3 nucleotide sequence: TGTGCCAGCAGCAAGGGGCTAGCGACCCCCTACGAGCAGTACTTC. Residues: CASSKGLATPYEQYF. The rearrangement links TRBV11-2 to TRBJ2-7; a weak D match, TRBD2 (6 bases). Germline CDR1 reads SGHAT; CDR2 reads FQNNGV. This CDR3 region has 15 residues. The V end was cut by 5 bases, the J end by 2 bases, with 16 bases between.

The rearrangement uses TRBV10-3 and TRBJ2-7; 7 bases line up with TRBD1. Germline V CDR1 and CDR2: ENHRY, SYGVKD. The CDR3 has 15 residues. The V and J ends lost 5 bases and 2 bases, in that order; junction bases with no gene match: 9. The DNA of the CDR3 is TGTGCCATCAGTAAATACCGGGACAGCCCCTACGAGCAGTACTTC. It specifies CAISKYRDSPYEQYF.